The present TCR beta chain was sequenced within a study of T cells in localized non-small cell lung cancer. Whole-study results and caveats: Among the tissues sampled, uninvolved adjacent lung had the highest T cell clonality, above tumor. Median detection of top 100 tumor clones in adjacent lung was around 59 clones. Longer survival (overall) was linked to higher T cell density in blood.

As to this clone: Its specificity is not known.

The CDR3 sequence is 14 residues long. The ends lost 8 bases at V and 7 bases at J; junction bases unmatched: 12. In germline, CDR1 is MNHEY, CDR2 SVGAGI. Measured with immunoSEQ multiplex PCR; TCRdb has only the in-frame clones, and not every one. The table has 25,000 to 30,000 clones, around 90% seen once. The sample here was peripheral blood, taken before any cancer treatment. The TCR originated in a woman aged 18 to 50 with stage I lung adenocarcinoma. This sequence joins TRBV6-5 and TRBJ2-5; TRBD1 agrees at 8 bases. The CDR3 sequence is CASGRQGPAGTQYF. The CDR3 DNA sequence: TGTGCCAGCGGGAGACAGGGGCCCGCAGGGACCCAGTACTTC.